The source of this TCR beta chain is a study of T cells in Graves' hyperthyroidism and ophthalmopathy. When ophthalmopathy did not progress within 18 months, Graves' hyperthyroidism was considered stable. Hyperthyroidism patients were newly diagnosed, had disease duration under 2 months, and were aged 18 to 65 years. Overall study findings and caveats: Most clonotypes expanded in the thyroid (above 0.001) were also present in blood.

This clonotype was observed at least ten times. What it binds is unknown. Amplification of TCR beta CDR3 regions was performed using RNA transcripts as template. Primed by the HTBI set, a first-round RT-PCR was run on the TCR CDR3. Each CDR3 protein gets one entry after TCRdb re-called the multiplex PCR reads with MiXCR. Among a few hundred thousand distinct CDR3 sequences listed, roughly 50% were seen once. With V trimmed by 2 bases and J by 6 bases, 4 bases remained unmatched. The CDR3 loop spans 15 amino acids. Germline V gene sequence: CDR1 LNHDA, CDR2 SQIVND (reference sequence). This receptor was obtained from a woman between 18 and 29 years old with Graves' hyperthyroidism. The rearrangement joins TRBV19 to TRBJ2-2, with 9 positions matching TRBD1. Sequenced material: peripheral blood or thyroid tissue (not recorded which). DNA of the CDR3: TGTGCCAGTAGTATACAGGACAGGGGCCCCGGGGAGCTGTTTTTT. It is translated as CASSIQDRGPGELFF.